These 31 T cell receptor beta chains originate from one sample sequenced in a study of T cell responses to AZD1222 COVID-19 vaccine. The repertoire was sequenced with immunoSEQ multiplex PCR; TCRdb's copy has only in-frame clones and lacks some. The top ten hold 15% to 20% of the sample, which has approximately 75,000 clones, around 87% seen once. This material consisted of peripheral blood, taken 28 days after the second AZD1222 dose. Receptors were obtained from an adult who received the AZD1222 COVID-19 vaccine.

V and J are TRBV4-3 and TRBJ2-5, with 14 bases identical to TRBD2. The CDR3 has 17 residues. Germline-derived CDR1 and CDR2 are LGHNA and YSLEER. J lost 4 bases, V lost 0 bases, and 4 bases had no gene match. DNA for the CDR3: TGCGCCAGCAGCCAAGATCTCGGACTAGCGGGGGGAGAGACCCAGTACTTC. It yields the protein CASSQDLGLAGGETQYF.

This chain joins TRBV2 and TRBJ2-7, with D tentatively TRBD1 or TRBD2 (5 bases each). The V gene lost 7 bases and the J gene lost 3 bases, with 13 bases spanning the gap. The CDR3 sequence is 13 residues long. CDR1 SNHLY and CDR2 FYNNEI come from the germline V gene. In DNA form, the CDR3 reads TGTGCCAGCACTCCCGGGGCAGGCTACGAGCAGTACTTC. Its protein product is CASTPGAGYEQYF.

This chain connects TRBV19 to TRBJ2-7; the D is unclear. Germline V lookup: CDR1 LNHDA, CDR2 SQIVND (reference sequence). The CDR3 sequence is 12 residues long. The V and J ends lost 5 bases and 11 bases respectively, with 16 bases between them. CDR3 bases: TGTGCCAGTAGTTCCAGGACCGGTAGGAAGTACTTC. Translated: CASSSRTGRKYF. Using reference TRBV19 and TRBJ2-7 for the parts outside the CDR3, the full variable domain is DGGITQSPKYLFRKEGQNVTLSCEQNLNHDAMYWYRQDPGQGLRLIYYSQIVNDFQKGDIAEGYSVSREKKESFPLTVTSAQKNPTAFYLCASSSRTGRKYFGPGTRLTVT.

The chain combines TRBV2 with TRBJ2-2; 9 nucleotides line up with TRBD1. The CDR3 is 16 amino acids. Unmatched junction bases numbered 13, after V lost 8 bases and J lost 6 bases. Germline CDR1 is SNHLY and CDR2 is FYNNEI. For the CDR3, the DNA is TGTGCCAGCGGGAAGACAGGGGGACAATACCCCGGGGAGCTGTTTTTT. Translated, it gives CASGKTGGQYPGELFF.

This clone was observed a handful of times. Other DNA variants within this sample encode the same CDR3. J is TRBJ2-1 and V is TRBV5-1; weak D call: TRBD1 (6 bases). V was pared by 0 bases and J by 4 bases, with 8 bases between. Germline-derived CDR1 and CDR2 are SGHRS and YFSETQ. The CDR3 length is 14 residues. CDR3 protein: CASSLGGGYNEQFF. The CDR3 DNA is TGCGCCAGCAGCTTGGGAGGGGGTTACAATGAGCAGTTCTTC.

Within the sample, this clone is medium-sized. This sequence joins TRBV7-9 and TRBJ2-2; D tentatively fits TRBD1 or TRBD2 (5 bases each). This CDR3 comprises 14 residues. Trimming took off 6 bases at V and 5 bases at J, with 13 bases between the two ends. CDR1 and CDR2 (germline): SEHNR, FQNEAQ (reference sequence). CDR3 residues: CASSVDWGTGELFF. CDR3 DNA sequence: TGTGCCAGCAGTGTGGACTGGGGGACCGGGGAGCTGTTTTTT.

This clone was recorded a few times. The chain combines TRBV7-8 with TRBJ1-2; 10 bases are a match to TRBD1. Per the germline V gene, CDR1 is SGHVS and CDR2 is FQNEAQ. The CDR3 consists of 17 residues. J gave up 1 base and V 4 bases, and 9 bases lay outside the gene matches. CDR3 nucleotide sequence: TGTGCCAGCAGCTCAGGGACAGGGGAGGAGGATAACTATGGCTACACCTTC. Protein: CASSSGTGEEDNYGYTF.

The gene calls are TRBV7-9 and TRBJ1-2; tentative D call: TRBD1 (6 bases). CDR1 is SEHNR, CDR2 FQNEAQ, per germline (reference sequence). V lost 5 bases and J lost 4, with 17 bases in between. The CDR3 spans 15 residues. The CDR3: CASSTSRGLSYGYTF. CDR3 coding DNA: TGTGCCAGCAGCACTAGTCGGGGGCTTAGCTATGGCTACACCTTC. The full variable domain, completed using reference TRBV7-9 and TRBJ1-2, is DTGVSQNPRHKITKRGQNVTFRCDPISEHNRLYWYRQTLGQGPEFLTYFQNEAQLEKSRLLSDRFSAERPKGSFSTLEIQRTEQGDSAMYLCASSTSRGLSYGYTFGSGTRLTVV.

The V gene is TRBV6-6, the J gene TRBJ2-7, with a possible D match to TRBD2 (5 bases). The V end was cut by 7 bases, the J end by 6 bases, with 16 bases between. The germline V gene encodes CDR1 MNHNY and CDR2 SVGAGI (reference sequence). CDR3 length: 13 amino acids. This CDR3 is CASKTRSEGEQYF. The CDR3 nucleotides are TGTGCCAGCAAAACAAGGTCCGAGGGCGAGCAGTACTTC.

The rearrangement joins TRBV7-7 to TRBJ2-1; 9 bases map to TRBD1. Germline CDR1 is SSHAT and CDR2 is FNYEAQ (reference sequence). The CDR3 totals 15 residues. The CDR3 region is CASALTPGQGNEQFF. The CDR3, as DNA: TGTGCTAGCGCGTTAACCCCGGGACAGGGCAATGAGCAGTTCTTC.

The chain has TRBV5-1 and TRBJ2-1; TRBD1 or TRBD2 may be the D gene (6 bases each). The CDR3 totals 14 residues. The germline CDR1 and CDR2 sequences are SGHRS and YFSETQ. V gave up 4 bases and J gave up 6 bases, with 14 bases separating them. Here the CDR3 reads CASSRGLDSNEQFF. Written as DNA, the CDR3 is TGCGCCAGCAGCAGGGGACTGGACAGCAATGAGCAGTTCTTC.

The chain is built from TRBV5-5 and TRBJ2-7; 13 nucleotides line up with TRBD2. Germline V gene sequence: CDR1 SGHKS, CDR2 YYEKEE (reference sequence). The V gene end was trimmed by 4 bases and the J gene end by 3 bases; junction bases not matched to a gene: 4. The CDR3 runs 15 residues. CDR3 region: CASSPTSGGFYEQYF. DNA for the CDR3: TGTGCCAGCAGCCCGACTAGCGGGGGGTTCTACGAGCAGTACTTC.

The gene calls are TRBV2 and TRBJ1-2; TRBD1 matches 8 bases. Germline-derived CDR1 and CDR2 are SNHLY and FYNNEI. This CDR3 has 14 amino acids. V lost 6 bases and J lost 4; bases outside the gene matches: 7. The CDR3 loop is CASRDRAGGYGYTF. The CDR3 nucleotides are TGTGCCAGCAGGGACAGGGCAGGTGGCTATGGCTACACCTTC.

This clone has only one observation. The rearrangement links TRBV7-9 to TRBJ2-5; D is ambiguous. The CDR3 is 14 amino acids. V was trimmed by 3 bases and J by 1 base, leaving 9 bases between them. In germline, CDR1 is SEHNR, CDR2 FQNEAQ (reference sequence). The CDR3 DNA reads TGTGCCAGCAGCTTCTCTAAAATCCAAGAGACCCAGTACTTC. Its protein product is CASSFSKIQETQYF.

The chain uses TRBV20-1 and TRBJ1-6; no reliable D call. V was clipped by 3 bases and J by 10 bases, with 19 bases between them. CDR3 length: 15 residues. Germline CDR1 and CDR2: DFQATT and SNEGSKA (reference sequence). The CDR3 sequence is CSASSSGSPNSPLHF. Written as DNA, the CDR3 is TGCAGTGCTAGTAGCTCCGGGAGTCCGAACTCACCCCTCCACTTT.

This clone came up once. DNA for the CDR3: TGCGCCAGCAGTGGAACTACCTCCTACAATGAGCAGTTCTTC. Amino acids: CASSGTTSYNEQFF. This chain connects TRBV10-2 to TRBJ2-1; D not certain. The CDR3 contains 14 residues. Trimming shortened V by 4 bases and J by 0 bases, and 7 bases separated the two germline ends. Germline loops: CDR1 WSHSY, CDR2 SAAADI.

The table lists this clone with many counts. V gene TRBV19 combines with J gene TRBJ1-5; no firm D call. V dropped 3 bases and J dropped 5 bases, with 5 bases sitting between them. Germline V gene lookup returns CDR1 LNHDA and CDR2 SQIVND (reference sequence). CDR3 length: 12 amino acids. The CDR3 coding sequence is TGTGCCAGTAGTATCGTCTATCAGCCCCAGCATTTT. This translates into CASSIVYQPQHF.

The chain links TRBV4-2 to TRBJ2-3, with 12 bases lining up with TRBD2. Trimming cost V 4 bases and J 0 bases; bases outside gene matches: 2. CDR1 LGHNA and CDR2 YNFKEQ come from the germline V gene. The CDR3 loop spans 16 amino acids. The chain's CDR3 is CASSRGTSGSTDTQYF. The CDR3 nucleotides read TGTGCCAGCAGCCGCGGGACTAGCGGGAGCACAGATACGCAGTATTTT.

The chain combines TRBV6-5 with TRBJ1-5; no clear D. From germline, CDR1 is MNHEY and CDR2 SVGAGI. V gave up 8 bases and J gave up 4 bases, with 12 bases separating them. The CDR3 covers 13 residues. CDR3 region: CASAGGKNQPQHF. The CDR3 coding sequence is TGTGCCAGCGCGGGTGGTAAGAATCAGCCCCAGCATTTT.

The J gene is TRBJ1-4, the V gene TRBV19; no definite D call. V lost 6 bases, J lost 0 bases, and 17 bases lay in between. The germline V gene has CDR1 LNHDA and CDR2 SQIVND (reference sequence). This CDR3 spans 17 amino acids. In nucleotides, the CDR3 is TGTGCCAGTAGCGACCCACGAGGATTGGCAACTAATGAAAAACTGTTTTTT. It codes for CASSDPRGLATNEKLFF.

The gene calls are TRBV4-2 and TRBJ1-6; perhaps TRBD1 as D (5 bases). In germline, CDR1 is LGHNA, CDR2 YNFKEQ. The CDR3 has 14 amino acids. Deletions cut 5 bases from V and 6 bases from J, with 11 bases between. As DNA, the CDR3 is TGTGCCAGCAGCTACCGAGACAGTAATTCACCCCTCCACTTT. Protein product: CASSYRDSNSPLHF.

This rearrangement joins TRBV11-3 to TRBJ2-7; D possibly corresponds to TRBD1 (6 bases). V dropped 4 bases and J dropped 5 bases, with 18 bases sitting between them. The CDR3 is 15 amino acids. From germline, CDR1 is SGHNT and CDR2 YENEEA. CDR3 sequence reads: CASSSGGTGFHEQYF. Written as DNA, the CDR3 is TGTGCCAGCAGCTCTGGGGGTACAGGGTTCCACGAGCAGTACTTC.

The chain has TRBV10-3 and TRBJ1-2; D possibly corresponds to TRBD1 (6 bases). The CDR3 extends over 13 amino acids. Germline CDR1 reads ENHRY; CDR2 reads SYGVKD. Trimming stripped 11 bases from V and 4 bases from J, with 17 bases between. The CDR3 sequence: CAYNEGGLYGYTF. CDR3 DNA: TGTGCCTATAACGAGGGGGGGCTCTATGGCTACACCTTC.

This chain connects TRBV29-1 to TRBJ1-4; 8 bases are a match to TRBD1. Germline loops: CDR1 SQVTM, CDR2 ANQGSEA. The CDR3 length is 14 residues. With 7 bases clipped from V and 2 bases from J, the junction kept 6 bases outside the gene matches. The CDR3 DNA follows: TGCAGCGCCGACGGGACAGGCACTAATGAAAAACTGTTTTTT. It yields the protein CSADGTGTNEKLFF. Filled out from reference TRBV29-1 and TRBJ1-4, the complete variable domain reads SAVISQKPSRDICQRGTSLTIQCQVDSQVTMMFWYRQQPGQSLTLIATANQGSEATYESGFVIDKFPISRPNLTFSTLTVSNMSPEDSSIYLCSADGTGTNEKLFFGSGTQLSVL.

This clone has more than one count but fewer than ten. The CDR3 loop is CASTPGGTGNSPLHF. In DNA form, the CDR3 reads TGTGCCAGCACCCCAGGGGGGACAGGGAATTCACCCCTCCACTTT. This rearrangement joins TRBV6-5 to TRBJ1-6; 9 nucleotides agree with TRBD1. The CDR3 contains 15 residues. Trimming removed 7 bases from V and 7 bases from J; junction bases left unmatched: 8. Germline V lookup: CDR1 MNHEY, CDR2 SVGAGI.

The chain uses TRBV6-5 and TRBJ2-5, with 8 bases that match TRBD1. Per germline, CDR1 MNHEY and CDR2 SVGAGI. V lost 4 bases to trimming and J lost 4 bases; unmatched junction nucleotides: 5. The CDR3 length is 14 residues. The CDR3 bases are TGTGCCAGCAGTTCACCAGGGGGCCGAGAGACCCAGTACTTC. Its translation: CASSSPGGRETQYF.

This chain uses TRBV19 with TRBJ1-1, with D possibly matching TRBD1 (6 bases). This CDR3 spans 14 amino acids. Germline V lookup: CDR1 LNHDA, CDR2 SQIVND (reference sequence). V was clipped by 4 bases and J by 3 bases, with 12 bases between them. The CDR3: CASSRRGADTEAFF. In DNA form, the CDR3 reads TGTGCCAGTAGTAGACGGGGGGCGGACACTGAAGCTTTCTTT.

The J gene is TRBJ2-3, the V gene TRBV7-3; D remains unclear. The CDR3 covers 14 residues. Germline-derived CDR1 and CDR2 are SGHTA and FQGTGA. V lost 1 base and J lost 6, with 11 bases in between. CDR3 sequence: CASSLISETDTQYF. The CDR3 bases are TGTGCCAGCAGCTTAATTTCGGAGACCGATACGCAGTATTTT.

This sequence joins TRBV6-1 and TRBJ2-3, with a possible D match to TRBD2 (6 bases). With 1 base removed from V and 6 bases from J, the gap between germline ends came to 8 bases. CDR3 size: 13 residues. Per germline, CDR1 MNHNS and CDR2 SASEGT. The CDR3 loop reads CASSEGGLDTQYF. CDR3 DNA: TGTGCCAGCAGTGAAGGGGGACTGGATACGCAGTATTTT.

The chain joins TRBV28 to TRBJ1-5, with D possibly being TRBD1 (5 bases). CDR1 is MDHEN, CDR2 SYDVKM, per germline. V was trimmed by 5 bases and J by 2 bases, leaving 13 bases between them. This CDR3 is built from 15 residues. CDR3 bases: TGTGCCAGCAGTGGGGCCGGGGGTGGCAATCAGCCCCAGCATTTT. Protein product: CASSGAGGGNQPQHF.

V usage is TRBV15 and J usage is TRBJ1-5; D not resolved. Germline values: CDR1 LNHNV, CDR2 YYDKDF (reference sequence). The CDR3 runs to 16 residues. V was clipped by 1 base and J by 0 bases, with 10 bases between them. Here the CDR3 reads CATSRALTLSNQPQHF. CDR3 DNA: TGTGCCACCAGCAGAGCCTTGACGCTTAGCAATCAGCCCCAGCATTTT. Variable domain in full (rest from reference TRBV15 and TRBJ1-5): DAMVIQNPRYQVTQFGKPVTLSCSQTLNHNVMYWYQQKSSQAPKLLFHYYDKDFNNEADTPDNFQSRRPNTSFCFLDIRSPGLGDTAMYLCATSRALTLSNQPQHFGDGTRLSIL.